This T cell receptor beta chain was recorded in a study of cytomegalovirus exposure and HLA in healthy donors (dated by TCRdb to 2016 to 2017). Concerning the study at large: In an earlier analysis of some 610 of the donors, about 260 Gb of sequence data and some 120 million unique TCR beta sequences from roughly 200 million T cells were reported. An early release covering about 600 HLA-typed donors comprised 250 to 350 gigabases of sequencing data and around 80 million unique TCR sequences. Of the 300 to 500 genotyped donors, 81% were placed in the genetic ancestry cluster associated with self-reported Caucasian donors. The study was designed to test whether signatures of past pathogen exposure could be identified by cataloging public T cell receptors. The study profiled the T cell repertoires of hundreds of subjects by immunosequencing and related them to cytomegalovirus serostatus. Besides the first cohort of approximately 670 subjects, a separate validation cohort made up of 95 to 150 different subjects was used. To predict cytomegalovirus infection status, the study combined high-throughput TCR immunosequencing, statistical association of individual TCRs with disease status, and machine learning. A later analysis re-examined previously published TCR beta repertoires from more than 550 donors and added high-resolution HLA genotyping to investigate patterns of TCR occurrence. The later analysis used no new phenotypic data to find candidate immune exposures, relying instead on TCR beta sequences and their occurrence across donors. In an earlier analysis of a few hundred of the donors, high-throughput TCR beta sequencing was used to judge whether each TCR beta V gene segment behaved as functional or pseudogenic. Donor age, sex, ethnicity and CMV serostatus were collected together with the repertoire data. A later genetic analysis used genome-wide SNP genotypes for about 60% of the roughly 700 donors, treating that subset as a discovery cohort. Every discovery cohort repertoire had been produced on one sequencing platform. Class I and class II HLA loci were covered by the typing at four-digit resolution. Typing coverage differed by locus: A, B, C, DRB1 and DQB1 were typed in roughly 620-630 donors, DQA1 in 522, DPA1 in around 600, and DPB1 in 450 to 480. A handful of DR-DQ haplotypes were handled as single units for association and clustering because linkage in the cohort was strong. Across about 380 genotyped donors of the cohort, an average of approximately 220,000 unique TCR beta nucleotide sequences per donor were sequenced, and about a sixth of those sequences were non-productive. Beyond this particular receptor, the publication reports: A later analysis found that most CMV-associated TCR beta chains appeared HLA-restricted, with HLA associations seemingly driven largely by CMV exposure. Correlated functional status among segregating V segments might be attributable to linkage disequilibrium, but an unknown experimental factor could not be ruled out. In the study, around 150 TCR beta chains were listed as associated with cytomegalovirus. V-gene and J-gene trimming of TCR beta chains was associated with a missense DCLRE1C variant in a later genetic analysis, and the association was replicated in an independent cohort. Across donors, most TCR sequences were observed very rarely, whereas some public TCRs were present in many individuals. A few of the identified cytomegalovirus-associated TCR beta chains were confirmed in vitro to be specific for cytomegalovirus antigens. Only TCR beta chains were sequenced in this cohort, and the absence of alpha or paired-chain data limited detectable features. An earlier analysis of approximately 500 of the donors showed that most TCR beta V segments appeared in productive rearrangements either about 90% or about 30% of the time, which broadly matched IMGT annotations. In both the original and validation cohorts, the classifier was reported to diagnose cytomegalovirus status with high specificity and sensitivity. In a later genetic analysis, fewer N-insertions in productive TCRs were reported among donors in an Asian-associated ancestry cluster than the 666-donor mean. In a later analysis, HLA-associated TCR beta chains were found to be more clonally expanded and to have lower generation probabilities than equally common non-associated chains. The only immune exposure information available for the cohort was CMV serostatus. Because counts were too low, about 17 rarely observed V segments, including chromosome 9 orphons, were excluded from the earlier analysis of some 540 of the donors. Some IMGT-functional V segments, including TRBV6-2 and TRBV6-3, could not be told apart with the 87-base-pair reads, so those segments were excluded. The authors suggested that the approach could potentially be extended to other disease states and immunological phenotypes. According to a later analysis, TCR association rates differed among HLA loci, with DRB1 alleles showing the most associated TCRs and HLA-C alleles showing the fewest. Because some donors lacked HLA typing at each locus, the association tests relied only on the typed subset. At a false discovery rate of 0.05, a later analysis linked 15,000 to 20,000 TCR beta sequences to specific HLA alleles. Roughly uniform sequencing depth across donors was assumed in presence/absence analyses, although this assumption may not hold. Strong co-occurrence of HLA alleles, especially DR and DQ, made assigning TCR associations to individual alleles difficult. A cluster of highly shared sequence variants was judged likely to represent a technical artifact of the sequencing pipeline. A later analysis reported that several top co-occurrence clusters appeared linked to parvovirus B19, influenza, CMV and Epstein-Barr virus. A further reported finding was that TCR beta sequences accurately predicted the HLA-A and HLA-B alleles for most subjects in the first cohort.

Regarding this clone: What this receptor recognizes is not known. Base quality data are lacking; no much larger clone is found one base away.

CDR3 length: 15 amino acids, cysteine to phenylalanine. The entry retains the CDR3 DNA only, 45 bases that are in frame from base 1. The germline V gene specifies SGHVS as CDR1 and FQNEAQ as CDR2. V and J lose 5 bases and 3 bases, and a span of 14 bases separates them. Library prep was done by the immunoSEQ multiplex PCR assay. For the multiplex PCR, a mixture combining 60 forward primers for TCR Vbeta segments and 13 reverse primers for TCR Jbeta segments was used. Amplification of the CDR3 region of rearranged TCR beta genes was performed with a multiplex PCR assay on genomic DNA. The amplified TCR beta libraries were sequenced on the Illumina HiSeq System as 87-base-pair reads. The authors' pipeline ran thus. A later analysis tallied 75 million to 95 million unique TCR beta chains across the approximately 670 repertoires, and some 10 million of those chains were shared by two or more donors. To remove PCR and sequencing errors, raw reads were error-corrected and collapsed into unique sequences using a nearest-neighbor algorithm that merged closely related sequences. CDR3 sequences were aligned to IMGT reference sequences to assign V, D and J gene segments. For a sequence to be retained, a match of at least six nucleotides was required to both a V gene segment and a J gene segment. A rearrangement counted as productive if the CDR3 had no stop codons and remained in frame with V and J, and every other rearrangement counted as non-productive. CDR3 was defined by IMGT convention, running from the second conserved V-encoded cysteine to the conserved J-encoded phenylalanine. The earlier analysis of approximately 590 of the donors excluded any sequence lacking an unambiguous match to a single V gene segment. In an earlier analysis of 450 to 700 of the donors, V segments were called functional above 56.7% productive rearrangements and were called segregating when the between-donor standard deviation exceeded 5%. A statistical classification framework was built for diagnosing cytomegalovirus status from the catalog of TCR beta chain sequences. A later analysis assigned V and J genes by comparing TCR nucleotide sequences with IMGT/GENE-DB human TR gene sequences. Using the TCRdist pipeline, a later analysis assigned CDR3 sequences along with most-parsimonious VDJ recombination scenarios. In a later analysis, each TCR beta chain was defined by its CDR3 amino acid sequence together with its V-gene family, and reads without a unique V-gene family were excluded. To address suspected cross-contamination and a sequencing artifact, a later analysis removed under 600 highly shared, low-generation-probability nucleotide sequences. In a later analysis, a clonal expansion index was calculated for each public chain from normalized within-repertoire ranks of inferred template counts. Generation probabilities in a later analysis came from a VDJ recombination model fitted to out-of-frame rearrangements, and those results were checked against IGoR. A later analysis scored TCR-TCR, TCR-HLA and TCR-CMV co-occurrence with hypergeometric tests, applying a repertoire-size bias correction to TCR pairs. False discovery rates were estimated in a later analysis by permuting HLA or CMV assignments 20 times. In a later analysis, co-occurring TCRs were grouped using DBSCAN, with TCRdist sequence similarity added in when clustering inside HLA-allele-positive subsets. Repertoires with fewer than 30,000 or more than 120,000 public chains, plus five repertoires with anomalous nucleotide sharing, were excluded from co-occurrence clustering. TCRdb's version of the immuneACCESS table is confined to in-frame rearrangements and falls short of the full clone set. An unresolved V gene accounts for under half of the shortfall where checked; the remainder is of unknown origin. V and J calls and clone size come straight from that table; D and trimming were deduced from the DNA. The sample table shows some 100,000 clones, and about 68% are seen once. Clones ranked in the top ten supply roughly 11% of the sample.

The cohort comprised around 690 healthy bone marrow donors. All cohort members were sampled while nominally healthy, although unrecorded immune exposures were likely present. The donor tested CMV seropositive and was one of the 289 seropositive cohort members. Each donor provided a peripheral blood sample, and peripheral blood mononuclear cells were used for TCR beta sequencing. The Qiagen DNeasy Blood Extraction Kit was used to extract genomic DNA from the blood cell samples. This receptor was identified in a woman aged 45 to 65 in good health and CMV-seropositive. This chain joins TRBV7-8 to TRBJ1-3; too little of a D gene remains to name it. What was sequenced was PBMCs. The DNA sequence reads TGTGCCAGCAGCCCCGGATCGGGTCTTGGAAACACCATATATTTT. The translation is CASSPGSGLGNTIYF.